What follows are 7 T cell receptor beta chains derived from one specimen sequenced in a study of T cell changes during pregnancy in multiple sclerosis (dated by TCRdb to the late 2010s). The library was prepared using the immunoSEQ multiplex PCR assay. The clones in this table, taken by TCRdb from immuneACCESS, are in-frame only. Not every clone is retained; where verified, under half of the shortfall comes from an unresolved V gene, and the cause of the rest is unknown. This sample comprises some 64,000 clones, about 91% of them detected only once. The ten largest clonotypes hold about 1.5% of the sample. Sequences were derived from peripheral blood, sampled after pregnancy. These receptors were taken from a female donor with multiple sclerosis, enrolled in a pregnancy study.

The chain links TRBV19 to TRBJ2-1; 7 nucleotides align to TRBD2. Unmatched junction bases numbered 14, after V lost 3 bases and J lost 6 bases. From germline, CDR1 is LNHDA and CDR2 SQIVND (reference sequence). The CDR3 runs 17 residues. This CDR3 is CASSMKIRLAGSNEQFF. In DNA form, the CDR3 reads TGTGCCAGTAGTATGAAGATCCGACTAGCCGGCAGCAATGAGCAGTTCTTC. Drawing the rest from reference TRBV19 and TRBJ2-1, the complete variable domain is DGGITQSPKYLFRKEGQNVTLSCEQNLNHDAMYWYRQDPGQGLRLIYYSQIVNDFQKGDIAEGYSVSREKKESFPLTVTSAQKNPTAFYLCASSMKIRLAGSNEQFFGPGTRLTVL.

The J gene is TRBJ1-2, the V gene TRBV6-4; a weak D match, TRBD1 (6 bases). The V and J ends lost 2 bases and 7 bases respectively, with 11 bases between them. Germline CDR1 is MRHNA and CDR2 is SNTAGT. This CDR3 has 13 amino acids. The chain's CDR3 is CASSDMGALGYTF. The CDR3 DNA sequence: TGTGCCAGCAGTGACATGGGGGCGCTTGGCTACACCTTC.

The chain is built from TRBV6-1 and TRBJ2-5; possibly TRBD2 for D (5 bases). V shed 5 bases and J shed 5 bases, with 18 bases lying between them. This CDR3 is 15 amino acids long. In germline, CDR1 is MNHNS, CDR2 SASEGT. CDR3 protein: CASSLQWVGGETQYF. The CDR3 nucleotides read TGTGCCAGCAGTCTCCAGTGGGTAGGAGGCGAGACCCAGTACTTC.

V usage is TRBV5-1 and J usage is TRBJ1-5; D is unclear. CDR3 length: 14 residues. Germline CDR1 SGHRS, CDR2 YFSETQ. V lost 4 bases and J lost 7, with 15 bases in between. Here the CDR3 DNA reads TGCGCCAGCAGCACGGGAATGGGTGGACAGCCCCAGCATTTT. Translated, it gives CASSTGMGGQPQHF.

The CDR3 here is CAGHLDSYNEQFF. The CDR3 DNA reads TGTGCCGGCCACTTGGACAGTTACAATGAGCAGTTCTTC. The V and J genes are TRBV2 and TRBJ2-1, with a tentative D call TRBD1 (6 bases). The CDR3 has 13 residues. Germline CDR1 reads SNHLY; CDR2 reads FYNNEI. V lost 11 bases, J lost 4 bases, and 15 bases lay in between.

In this sample, this clone turned up once. V is TRBV6-5 and J is TRBJ2-1; TRBD2 matches 8 bases. V lost 5 bases and J lost 10; bases outside the gene matches: 10. Germline CDR1 is MNHEY and CDR2 is SVGAGI. The CDR3 contains 14 residues. The CDR3 bases are TGTGCCAGCAGTCCCTTTATAGCGGGATTAGAGCAGTTCTTC. Amino acids: CASSPFIAGLEQFF.

V usage is TRBV27 and J usage is TRBJ1-2; a possible D gene is TRBD1 (6 bases). This CDR3 spans 15 amino acids. V lost 1 base to trimming and J lost 1 base, with 10 bases between them. Per the germline V gene, CDR1 is MNHEY and CDR2 is SMNVEV (reference sequence). In DNA form, the CDR3 reads TGTGCCAGCAGTTTATATCAGGGGAGTAACTATGGCTACACCTTC. This translates into CASSLYQGSNYGYTF.